This T cell receptor beta chain originates from a study of blood T cells in healthy people across ages. The CDR3 spans 15 residues. V shed 2 bases and J shed 4 bases, with 12 bases lying between them. Looked up from germline, CDR1 is MNHEY and CDR2 is SVGAGI. Per sample, extraction of total RNA gave at least 5.5 micrograms in every case. As for this clonotype: Its target is not known.

General study points: It was not known whether donors were CMV positive (a possible confounder of expanded clonotype changes). Across the age range, TCR beta diversity per million T cells fell in a roughly linear way. Underestimates were what the diversity estimates from one million T cells were considered to be.

Sample-barcoded 5' priming and a J-beta primer mix drove a second PCR of 7 to 11 cycles. Each CDR3 protein is one row after TCRdb ran MiXCR on the 5' RACE reads. The sample lists roughly 900,000 distinct CDR3 sequences; roughly 52% were seen once. The rearrangement links TRBV6-5 to TRBJ1-5, with D possibly TRBD1 on 5 matching bases. This TCR derives from a man aged 25 to 45 in good health. Sequenced material: blood. The CDR3 sequence: CASSYGRDRNQPQHF. CDR3 coding DNA: TGTGCCAGCAGTTACGGCCGGGACCGAAATCAGCCCCAGCATTTT.